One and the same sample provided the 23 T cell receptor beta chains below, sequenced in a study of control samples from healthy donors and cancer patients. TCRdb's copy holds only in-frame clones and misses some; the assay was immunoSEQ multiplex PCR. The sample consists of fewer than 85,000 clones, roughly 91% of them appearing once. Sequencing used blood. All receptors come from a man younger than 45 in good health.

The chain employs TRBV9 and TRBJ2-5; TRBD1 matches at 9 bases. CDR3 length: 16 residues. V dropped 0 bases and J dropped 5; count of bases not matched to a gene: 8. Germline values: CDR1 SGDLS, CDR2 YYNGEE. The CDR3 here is CASSVGNRGRRETQYF. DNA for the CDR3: TGTGCCAGCAGCGTAGGGAACAGGGGGCGACGGGAGACCCAGTACTTC.

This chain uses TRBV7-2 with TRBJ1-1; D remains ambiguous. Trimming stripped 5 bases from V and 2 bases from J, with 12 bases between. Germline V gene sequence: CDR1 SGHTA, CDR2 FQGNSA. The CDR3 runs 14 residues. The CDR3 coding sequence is TGTGCCAGCAGCCCACTACGGTTAAACACTGAAGCTTTCTTT. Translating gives CASSPLRLNTEAFF. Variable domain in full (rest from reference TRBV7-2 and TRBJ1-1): GAGVSQSPSNKVTEKGKDVELRCDPISGHTALYWYRQSLGQGLEFLIYFQGNSAPDKSGLPSDRFSAERTGGSVSTLTIQRTQQEDSAVYLCASSPLRLNTEAFFGQGTRLTVV.

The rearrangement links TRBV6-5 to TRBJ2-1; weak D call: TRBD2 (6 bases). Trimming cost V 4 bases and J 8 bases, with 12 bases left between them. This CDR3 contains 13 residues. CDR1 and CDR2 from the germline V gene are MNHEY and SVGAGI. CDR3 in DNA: TGTGCCAGCAGTTCGGTGTGGGGGGATGAGCAGTTCTTC. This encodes CASSSVWGDEQFF.

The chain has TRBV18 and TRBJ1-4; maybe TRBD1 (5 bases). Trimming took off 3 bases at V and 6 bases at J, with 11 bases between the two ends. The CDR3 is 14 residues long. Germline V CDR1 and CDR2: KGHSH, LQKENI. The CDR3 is CASSPDRTDEKLFF. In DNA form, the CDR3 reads TGTGCCAGCTCACCTGACAGAACCGATGAAAAACTGTTTTTT.

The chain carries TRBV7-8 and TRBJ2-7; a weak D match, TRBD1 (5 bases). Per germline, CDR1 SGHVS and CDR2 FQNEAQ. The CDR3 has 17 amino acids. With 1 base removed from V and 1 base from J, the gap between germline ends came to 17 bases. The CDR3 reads CASSLDNLGHISYEQYF. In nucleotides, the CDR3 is TGTGCCAGCAGCTTAGACAACCTCGGACACATATCCTACGAGCAGTACTTC.

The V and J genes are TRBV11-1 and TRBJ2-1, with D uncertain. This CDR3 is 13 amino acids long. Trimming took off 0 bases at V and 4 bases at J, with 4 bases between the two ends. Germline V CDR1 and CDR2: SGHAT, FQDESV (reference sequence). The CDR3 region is CASSLAAYNEQFF. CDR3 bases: TGTGCCAGCAGCTTAGCGGCGTACAATGAGCAGTTCTTC.

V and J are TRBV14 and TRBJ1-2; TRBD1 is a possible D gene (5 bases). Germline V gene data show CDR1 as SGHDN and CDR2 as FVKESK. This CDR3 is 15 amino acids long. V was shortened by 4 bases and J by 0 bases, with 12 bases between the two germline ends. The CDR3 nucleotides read TGTGCCAGCAGCCTTGGAGGGACGACTAACTATGGCTACACCTTC. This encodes CASSLGGTTNYGYTF.

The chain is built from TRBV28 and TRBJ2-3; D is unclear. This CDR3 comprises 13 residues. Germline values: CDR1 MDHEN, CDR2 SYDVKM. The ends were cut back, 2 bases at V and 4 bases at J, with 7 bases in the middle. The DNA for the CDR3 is TGTGCCAGCAGTTTAGTCGGACCAGATACGCAGTATTTT. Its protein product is CASSLVGPDTQYF.

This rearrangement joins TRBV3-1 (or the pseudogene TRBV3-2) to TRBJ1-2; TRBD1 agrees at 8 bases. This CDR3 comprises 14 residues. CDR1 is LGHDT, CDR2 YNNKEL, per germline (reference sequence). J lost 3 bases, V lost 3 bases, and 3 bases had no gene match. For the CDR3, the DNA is TGTGCCAGCAGCCATCAGGACAGGGACTATGGCTACACCTTC. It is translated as CASSHQDRDYGYTF.

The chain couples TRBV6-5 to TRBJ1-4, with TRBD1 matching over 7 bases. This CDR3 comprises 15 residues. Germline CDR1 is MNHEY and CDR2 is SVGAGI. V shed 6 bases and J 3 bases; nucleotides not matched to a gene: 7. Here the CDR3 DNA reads TGTGCCAGCAGAGCTACCGGGACAGCTAATGAAAAACTGTTTTTT. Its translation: CASRATGTANEKLFF.

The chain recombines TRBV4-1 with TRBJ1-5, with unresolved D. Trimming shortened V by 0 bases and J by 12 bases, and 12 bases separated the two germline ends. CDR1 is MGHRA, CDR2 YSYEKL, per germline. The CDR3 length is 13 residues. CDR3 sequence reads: CASSQDRSGNQHF. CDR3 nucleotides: TGCGCCAGCAGCCAAGATCGATCGGGGAACCAGCATTTT.

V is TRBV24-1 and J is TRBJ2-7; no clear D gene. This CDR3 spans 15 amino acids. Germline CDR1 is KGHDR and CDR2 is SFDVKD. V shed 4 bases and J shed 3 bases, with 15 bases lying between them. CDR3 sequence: CATSDASGLHYEQYF. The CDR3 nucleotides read TGTGCCACCAGTGACGCGTCCGGGCTCCACTACGAGCAGTACTTC.

The chain's CDR3 is CASRRGSLNTGELFF. In DNA, the CDR3 is TGTGCCAGCAGGAGGGGCAGTCTGAACACCGGGGAGCTGTTTTTT. The rearrangement links TRBV25-1 to TRBJ2-2; D is possibly TRBD1 or TRBD2 (5 bases each). V lost 6 bases, J lost 1 base, and 12 bases lay in between. The CDR3 extends over 15 amino acids. Germline CDR1 is MGHDK and CDR2 is SYGVNS.

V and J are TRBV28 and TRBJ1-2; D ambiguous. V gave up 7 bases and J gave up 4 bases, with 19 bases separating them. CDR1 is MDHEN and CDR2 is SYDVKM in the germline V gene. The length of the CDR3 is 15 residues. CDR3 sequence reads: CASNTRLSGSYGYTF. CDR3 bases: TGTGCCAGCAACACCAGGTTGTCAGGCAGCTATGGCTACACCTTC.

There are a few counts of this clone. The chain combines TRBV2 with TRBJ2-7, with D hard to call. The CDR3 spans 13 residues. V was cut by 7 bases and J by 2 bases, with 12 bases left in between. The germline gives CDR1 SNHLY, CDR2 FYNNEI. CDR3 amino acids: CASMARQTYEQYF. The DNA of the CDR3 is TGTGCCAGCATGGCCAGACAAACCTACGAGCAGTACTTC.

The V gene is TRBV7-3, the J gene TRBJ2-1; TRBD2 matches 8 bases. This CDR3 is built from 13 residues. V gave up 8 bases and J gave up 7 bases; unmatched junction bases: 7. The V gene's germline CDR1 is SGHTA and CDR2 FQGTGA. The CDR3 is CASGSGAWNEQFF. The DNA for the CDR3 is TGTGCCAGCGGTAGCGGGGCATGGAATGAGCAGTTCTTC.

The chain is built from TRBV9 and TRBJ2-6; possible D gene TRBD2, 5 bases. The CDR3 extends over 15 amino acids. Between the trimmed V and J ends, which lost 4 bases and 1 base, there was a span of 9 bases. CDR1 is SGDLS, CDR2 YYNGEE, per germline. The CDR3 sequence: CASSTSGSGANVLTF. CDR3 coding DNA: TGTGCCAGCAGCACTAGTGGGTCTGGGGCCAACGTCCTGACTTTC. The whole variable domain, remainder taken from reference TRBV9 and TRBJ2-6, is DSGVTQTPKHLITATGQRVTLRCSPRSGDLSVYWYQQSLDQGLQFLIQYYNGEERAKGNILERFSAQQFPDLHSELNLSSLELGDSALYFCASSTSGSGANVLTFGAGSRLTVL.

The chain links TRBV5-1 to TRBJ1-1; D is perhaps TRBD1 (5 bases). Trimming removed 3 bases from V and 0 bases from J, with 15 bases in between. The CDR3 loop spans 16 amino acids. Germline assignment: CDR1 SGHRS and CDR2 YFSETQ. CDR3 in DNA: TGCGCCAGCAGCTCCCGACAGACCCCTATGAACACTGAAGCTTTCTTT. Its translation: CASSSRQTPMNTEAFF.

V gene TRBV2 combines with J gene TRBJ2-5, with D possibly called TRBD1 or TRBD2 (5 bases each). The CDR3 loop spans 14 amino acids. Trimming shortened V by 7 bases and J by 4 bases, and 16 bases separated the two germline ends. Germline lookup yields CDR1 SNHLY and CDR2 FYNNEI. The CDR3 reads CASTRTGGRETQYF. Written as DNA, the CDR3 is TGTGCCAGCACCCGAACTGGGGGTCGAGAGACCCAGTACTTC.

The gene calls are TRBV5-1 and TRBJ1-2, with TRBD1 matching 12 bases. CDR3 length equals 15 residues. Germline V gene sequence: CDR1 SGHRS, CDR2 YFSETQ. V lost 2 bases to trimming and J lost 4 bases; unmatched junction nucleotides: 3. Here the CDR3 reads CASSLAGQGAYGYTF. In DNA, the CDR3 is TGCGCCAGCAGCTTAGCGGGACAGGGGGCCTATGGCTACACCTTC.

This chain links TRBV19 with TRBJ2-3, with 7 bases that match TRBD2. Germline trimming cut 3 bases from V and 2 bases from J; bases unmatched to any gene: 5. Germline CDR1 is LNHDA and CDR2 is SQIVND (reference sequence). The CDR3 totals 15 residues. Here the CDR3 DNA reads TGTGCCAGTAGTATCGGAGCGGGAATCACAGATACGCAGTATTTT. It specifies CASSIGAGITDTQYF.

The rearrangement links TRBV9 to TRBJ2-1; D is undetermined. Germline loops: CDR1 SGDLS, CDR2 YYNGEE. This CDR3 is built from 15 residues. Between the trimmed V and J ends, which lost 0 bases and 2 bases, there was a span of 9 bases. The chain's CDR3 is CASSVVMAAYNEQFF. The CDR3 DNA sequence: TGTGCCAGCAGCGTAGTTATGGCAGCCTACAATGAGCAGTTCTTC.

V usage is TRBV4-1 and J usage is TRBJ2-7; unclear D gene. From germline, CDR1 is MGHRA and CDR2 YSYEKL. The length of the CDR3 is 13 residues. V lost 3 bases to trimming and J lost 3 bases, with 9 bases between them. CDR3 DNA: TGCGCCAGCAGCCAGATACAGCACTACGAGCAGTACTTC. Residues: CASSQIQHYEQYF.